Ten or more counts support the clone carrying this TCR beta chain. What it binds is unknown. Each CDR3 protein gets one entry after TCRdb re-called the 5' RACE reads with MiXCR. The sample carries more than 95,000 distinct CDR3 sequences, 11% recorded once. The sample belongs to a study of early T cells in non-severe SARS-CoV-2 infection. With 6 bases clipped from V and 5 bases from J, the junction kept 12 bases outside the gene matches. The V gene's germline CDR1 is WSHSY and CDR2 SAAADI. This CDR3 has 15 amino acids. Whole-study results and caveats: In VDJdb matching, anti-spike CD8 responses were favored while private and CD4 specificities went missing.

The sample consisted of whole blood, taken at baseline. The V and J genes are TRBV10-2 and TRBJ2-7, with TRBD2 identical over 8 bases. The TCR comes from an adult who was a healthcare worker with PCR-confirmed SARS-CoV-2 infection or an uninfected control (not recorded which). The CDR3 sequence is CASSPGTRLTHEQYF. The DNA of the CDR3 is TGCGCCAGCAGCCCCGGGACTAGGTTAACCCACGAGCAGTACTTC.